This is a list of T cell receptor beta chains from one sample in a study of identical twins. TCRdb analysed the 5' RACE reads with MiXCR anew, one entry per CDR3 protein. The sample carries around 370,000 distinct CDR3 sequences, roughly 9% recorded once. Sequencing was carried out using naive T cells sorted from blood. The source of these receptors is a woman in her forties or fifties in good health. Each CDR3 is given with its conserved first and last residue. A D gene is named only where the DNA matches it firmly. Expanded clones are given a class, and other clones once, few, many or no size at all.

>-|TRBJ2-1|16|TRBV4-1|TRBD2
CASSPVSGNSYNEQFF
TGCGCCAGCAGCCCAGTAAGCGGGAACTCCTACAATGAGCAGTTCTTC
>few|TRBJ1-3|17|TRBV12-3/TRBV12-4|TRBD1
CASSFRLGQVSGNTIYF
TGTGCCAGCAGTTTTCGACTGGGACAGGTCTCTGGAAACACCATATATTTT
>-|TRBJ1-3|15|TRBV27|-
CASSLDSPPGNTIYF
TGTGCCAGCAGTTTAGACAGCCCTCCTGGAAACACCATATATTTT
>few|TRBJ1-2|16|TRBV5-1|TRBD1
CASSGKGQVVPYGYTF
TGCGCCAGCAGCGGAAAAGGACAGGTAGTGCCCTATGGCTACACCTTC
>few|TRBJ1-2|12|TRBV12-3/TRBV12-4|-
CASSLLFYGYTF
TGTGCCAGCAGTCTTCTGTTTTATGGCTACACCTTC
>few|TRBJ2-2|17|TRBV11-2|TRBD2
CASSFRTSGQNTGELFF
TGTGCCAGCAGCTTCCGGACTAGCGGGCAGAACACCGGGGAGCTGTTTTTT
>few|TRBJ2-1|17|TRBV5-1|-
CASSLAKTDNTYNEQFF
TGCGCCAGCAGCTTGGCCAAGACAGATAACACCTACAATGAGCAGTTCTTC
>few|TRBJ2-7|14|TRBV29-1|TRBD2
CSVGRRLAGDEQYF
TGCAGCGTTGGTAGGAGGCTAGCGGGAGACGAGCAGTACTTC
>-|TRBJ2-7|11|TRBV29-1|-
CSVVGVGEQYF
TGCAGCGTTGTTGGGGTAGGCGAGCAGTACTTC
>-|TRBJ2-2|16|TRBV6-5|TRBD2
CASSYSTPGLTGELFF
TGTGCCAGCAGTTACTCGACCCCGGGACTAACCGGGGAGCTGTTTTTT
>few|TRBJ2-7|13|TRBV9|-
CASSVVGGYEQYF
TGTGCCAGCAGCGTAGTGGGGGGCTACGAGCAGTACTTC
>-|TRBJ2-7|13|TRBV7-9|-
CASSLVSGWEQYF
TGTGCCAGCAGCTTAGTTAGCGGTTGGGAGCAGTACTTC
>few|TRBJ2-6|14|TRBV5-1|-
CANMSRAGANVLTF
TGCGCCAACATGAGTAGGGCTGGGGCCAACGTCCTGACTTTC
>few|TRBJ2-5|13|TRBV6-1|-
CASSEAWGETQYF
TGTGCCAGCAGTGAAGCTTGGGGAGAGACCCAGTACTTC
>-|TRBJ2-1|16|TRBV20-1|TRBD2
CSSHLRGLAGVNEQFF
TGCAGTTCGCACTTAAGGGGACTAGCGGGAGTCAATGAGCAGTTCTTC
>few|TRBJ2-3|14|TRBV7-9|-
CASAIPHGADTQYF
TGTGCCAGCGCAATTCCTCACGGGGCAGATACGCAGTATTTT
>-|TRBJ1-2|15|TRBV12-3/TRBV12-4|-
CASSPGGGKNYGYTF
TGTGCCAGCAGCCCCGGGGGGGGAAAGAACTATGGCTACACCTTC
>-|TRBJ2-1|16|TRBV20-1|TRBD2
CSARDSGRASYNEQFF
TGCAGTGCTAGAGATAGCGGGAGGGCCTCCTACAATGAGCAGTTCTTC
>few|TRBJ1-2|15|TRBV30|TRBD1
CAWSPTGTGFYGYTF
TGTGCCTGGAGCCCTACCGGGACAGGGTTCTATGGCTACACCTTC
>few|TRBJ2-1|18|TRBV28|TRBD1
CASSLLGQGPNPYNEQFF
TGTGCCAGCAGTTTACTAGGACAGGGCCCTAACCCGTACAATGAGCAGTTCTTC
>-|TRBJ2-7|15|TRBV7-2|TRBD2
CASSREGWPGYEQYF
TGTGCCAGCAGCCGGGAGGGGTGGCCCGGCTACGAGCAGTACTTC
>many|TRBJ1-1|13|TRBV10-3|-
CAISESGKRWAFF
TGTGCCATCAGTGAGAGCGGGAAACGATGGGCTTTCTTT
>-|TRBJ2-5|14|TRBV7-2|-
CASSLGAIQETQYF
TGTGCCAGCAGCTTAGGGGCTATCCAAGAGACCCAGTACTTC
>many|TRBJ1-3|16|TRBV2|-
CASSAKPVGSGNTIYF
TGTGCCAGCAGCGCCAAACCGGTTGGTTCTGGAAACACCATATATTTT
>-|TRBJ2-1|14|TRBV5-1|-
CASSNDLQGNEQFF
TGCGCCAGCTCGAACGATCTTCAAGGGAATGAGCAGTTCTTC
>many|TRBJ2-6|15|TRBV12-3/TRBV12-4|-
CASSLAGSGANVLTF
TGTGCCAGCAGTTTAGCCGGATCTGGGGCCAACGTCCTGACTTTC
>-|TRBJ1-1|13|TRBV30|-
CAWSDGAHTEAFF
TGTGCCTGGTCCGACGGCGCACACACTGAAGCTTTCTTT
>few|TRBJ2-1|13|TRBV20-1|TRBD1
CSALRDSRNEQFF
TGCAGTGCCCTCCGGGACAGTAGAAATGAGCAGTTCTTC
>few|TRBJ2-3|15|TRBV5-1|TRBD2
CASSLVSGRSDTQYF
TGCGCCAGCAGCTTGGTAAGCGGGAGGTCGGATACGCAGTATTTT
>many|TRBJ1-3|17|TRBV20-1|-
CSAIGLDQGLPGNTIYF
TGCAGTGCTATAGGATTAGACCAGGGGCTTCCTGGAAACACCATATATTTT
>few|TRBJ2-3|15|TRBV14|-
CASSLRGPKADTQYF
TGTGCCAGCAGCCTACGCGGCCCGAAGGCAGATACGCAGTATTTT
>many|TRBJ1-1|12|TRBV6-6|-
CASSYSHTEAFF
TGTGCCAGCAGTTACTCACACACTGAAGCTTTCTTT
>few|TRBJ2-2|13|TRBV5-1|-
CASSLALGSELFF
TGCGCCAGCAGCTTGGCCTTGGGGTCGGAGCTGTTTTTT
>-|TRBJ2-1|16|TRBV24-1|TRBD2
CATSDTGTSGRNEQFF
TGTGCCACCAGTGACACCGGGACTAGCGGGAGAAATGAGCAGTTCTTC
>-|TRBJ2-1|13|TRBV24-1|-
CARRGYQRNEQFF
TGTGCCAGGAGGGGGTACCAAAGGAATGAGCAGTTCTTC
>many|TRBJ2-2|14|TRBV20-1|TRBD1
CSARQGGNTGELFF
TGCAGTGCCCGACAGGGGGGGAACACCGGGGAGCTGTTTTTT
>few|TRBJ2-7|13|TRBV24-1|TRBD1
CATGTGVSYEQYF
TGTGCCACCGGGACAGGGGTTTCCTACGAGCAGTACTTC
>-|TRBJ2-7|15|TRBV12-3/TRBV12-4|TRBD1
CASSLLGTGSAEQYF
TGTGCCAGCAGTTTATTGGGGACAGGGAGCGCCGAGCAGTACTTC
>-|TRBJ2-5|15|TRBV7-2|TRBD2
CASSLFPGGAETQYF
TGTGCCAGCAGCTTATTCCCCGGGGGGGCGGAGACCCAGTACTTC
>few|TRBJ2-1|11|TRBV29-1|-
CSVEELNEQFF
TGCAGCGTTGAAGAGCTCAATGAGCAGTTCTTC
>few|TRBJ2-1|12|TRBV20-1|-
CSARITGSEQFF
TGCAGTGCTAGAATCACAGGTTCGGAGCAGTTCTTC
>many|TRBJ1-1|14|TRBV7-6|TRBD1
CASTHGQANTEAFF
TGTGCCAGCACCCACGGACAGGCGAACACTGAAGCTTTCTTT
>-|TRBJ2-5|13|TRBV29-1|TRBD1
CSVRQGRIETQYF
TGCAGCGTTAGACAGGGGCGGATCGAGACCCAGTACTTC
>many|TRBJ2-1|14|TRBV4-2|-
CASSPLSGGNEQFF
TGTGCCAGCAGCCCCTTAAGTGGGGGCAATGAGCAGTTCTTC
>many|TRBJ2-2|12|TRBV12-3/TRBV12-4|-
CASSGWAGELFF
TGTGCCAGCAGCGGGTGGGCCGGGGAGCTGTTTTTT
>many|TRBJ2-3|13|TRBV5-1|TRBD1
CASSREQGTPQYF
TGCGCCAGCAGCCGGGAACAGGGGACCCCGCAGTATTTT
>many|TRBJ1-4|12|TRBV4-1|-
CASSHPNEKLFF
TGCGCCAGCAGCCACCCTAATGAAAAACTGTTTTTT
>many|TRBJ1-1|15|TRBV10-3|-
CAIATSGTRETEAFF
TGTGCCATCGCAACTTCGGGGACCCGGGAGACTGAAGCTTTCTTT
>many|TRBJ2-7|13|TRBV5-1|-
CASSLDRSYEQYF
TGCGCCAGCAGCTTGGACAGGTCCTACGAGCAGTACTTC
>-|TRBJ2-7|15|TRBV7-2|TRBD2
CASSLRTSGSYEQYF
TGTGCCAGCAGCCTCCGGACTAGCGGGAGCTACGAGCAGTACTTC